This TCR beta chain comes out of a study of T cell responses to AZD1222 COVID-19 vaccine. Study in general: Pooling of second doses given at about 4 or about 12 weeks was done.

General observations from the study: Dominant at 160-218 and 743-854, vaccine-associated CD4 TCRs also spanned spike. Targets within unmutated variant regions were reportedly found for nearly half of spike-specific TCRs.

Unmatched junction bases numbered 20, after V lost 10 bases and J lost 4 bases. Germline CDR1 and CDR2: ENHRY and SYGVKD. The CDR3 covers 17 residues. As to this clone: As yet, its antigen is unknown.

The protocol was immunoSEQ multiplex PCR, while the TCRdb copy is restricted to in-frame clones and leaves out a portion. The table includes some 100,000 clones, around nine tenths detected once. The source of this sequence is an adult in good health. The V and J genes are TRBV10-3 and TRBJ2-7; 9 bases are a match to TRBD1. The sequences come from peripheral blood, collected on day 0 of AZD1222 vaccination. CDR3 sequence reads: CATSDTGTGLGLYEQYF. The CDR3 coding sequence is TGTGCCACTTCAGATACCGGGACAGGGTTAGGGCTATACGAGCAGTACTTC.